The rows below give T cell receptor beta chains drawn from one sample of a study of shared clonotypes between healthy human individuals. Some clones are missing from TCRdb's copy, which holds only in-frame ones; the method was immunoSEQ multiplex PCR. The sample consists of fewer than 3 million clones, roughly 90% of them appearing once. Sample: naive CD4+ T cells from PBMCs. The receptors derive from a man younger than 35 in good health. Some clones in this sample may be carry-over from other donors' samples. The CDR3 runs from the conserved cysteine through the conserved F or W.

v_gene	j_gene	CDR3aa
TRBV6-1	TRBJ2-1	CASRAPGQSYNEQFF
TRBV9	TRBJ2-7	CASSVGTLASGSSYEQYF
TRBV5-1	TRBJ2-6	CASSFLGQGNGANVLTF
TRBV27	TRBJ2-2	CASKLGGGGELFF
TRBV6-5	TRBJ2-1	CASSYGSSSYNEQFF
TRBV18	TRBJ1-4	CASSPGQLATNEKLFF
TRBV11-2	TRBJ2-3	CASSFGEARNTDTQYF
TRBV5-1	TRBJ2-2	CASSLLGGNTGELFF
TRBV7-3	TRBJ2-1	CASSLTGPTYNEQFF
TRBV7-3	TRBJ2-7	CASSLTGGEQYF
TRBV5-6	TRBJ2-6	CASSPLRGRSGANVLTF
TRBV6-6	TRBJ2-3	CASKQGSTDTQYF
TRBV7-9	TRBJ2-7	CATGGNEQYF